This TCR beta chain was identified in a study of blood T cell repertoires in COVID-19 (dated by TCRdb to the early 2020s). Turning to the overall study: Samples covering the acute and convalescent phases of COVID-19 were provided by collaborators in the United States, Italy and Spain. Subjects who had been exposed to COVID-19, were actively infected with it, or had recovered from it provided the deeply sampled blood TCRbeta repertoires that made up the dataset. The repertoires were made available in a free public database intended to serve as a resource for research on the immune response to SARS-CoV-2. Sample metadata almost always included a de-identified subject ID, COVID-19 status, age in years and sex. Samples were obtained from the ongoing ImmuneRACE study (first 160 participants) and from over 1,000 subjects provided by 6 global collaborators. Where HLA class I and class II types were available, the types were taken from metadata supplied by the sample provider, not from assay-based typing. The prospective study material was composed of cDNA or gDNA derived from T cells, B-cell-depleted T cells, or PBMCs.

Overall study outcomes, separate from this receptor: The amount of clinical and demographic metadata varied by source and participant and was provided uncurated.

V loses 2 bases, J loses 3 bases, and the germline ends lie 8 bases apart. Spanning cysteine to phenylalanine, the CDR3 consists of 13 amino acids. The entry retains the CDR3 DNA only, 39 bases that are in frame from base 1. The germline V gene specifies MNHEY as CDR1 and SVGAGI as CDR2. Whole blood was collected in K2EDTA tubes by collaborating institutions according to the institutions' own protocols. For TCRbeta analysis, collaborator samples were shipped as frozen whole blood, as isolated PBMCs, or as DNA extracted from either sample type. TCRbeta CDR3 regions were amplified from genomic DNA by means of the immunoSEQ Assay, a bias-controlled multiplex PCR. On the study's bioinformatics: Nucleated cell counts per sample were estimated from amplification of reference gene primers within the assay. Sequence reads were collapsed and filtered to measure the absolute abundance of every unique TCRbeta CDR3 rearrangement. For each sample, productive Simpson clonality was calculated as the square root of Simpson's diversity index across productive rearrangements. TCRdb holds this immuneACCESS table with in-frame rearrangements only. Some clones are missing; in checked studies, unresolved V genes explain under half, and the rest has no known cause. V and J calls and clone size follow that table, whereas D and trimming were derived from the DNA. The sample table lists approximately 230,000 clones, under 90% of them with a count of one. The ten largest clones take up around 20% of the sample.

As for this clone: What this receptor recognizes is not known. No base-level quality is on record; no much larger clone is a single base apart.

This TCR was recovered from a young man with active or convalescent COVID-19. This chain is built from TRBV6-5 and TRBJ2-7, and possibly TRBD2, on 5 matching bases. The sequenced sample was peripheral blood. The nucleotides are TGTGCCAGCAGTTACCGGGAACGCTACGAGCAGTACTTC. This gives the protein CASSYRERYEQYF.